This T cell receptor (beta chain) is from a study of cytotoxic CD8 clonotypes in ibrutinib-treated CLL. Study overall: Of the patients, 11 were relapsed/refractory, 15 treatment-naive and approximately 18 IGHV unmutated.

On this clone: Its cognate antigen is unknown.

Overall study findings and caveats: Circulating CD8+ T-cell counts were tracked by baseline clonality, which exceeded that of age-matched healthy donors. At ibrutinib response, clonality increased, and at progression it declined back toward baseline.

The CDR3 spans 15 residues. Deletions cut 2 bases from V and 0 bases from J, with 10 bases between. Germline CDR1 reads KGHSH; CDR2 reads LQKENI. Clones were read by immunoSEQ multiplex PCR, and TCRdb kept only the in-frame ones, dropping some. The sample lists fewer than 200,000 clones, about four fifths seen once, with about 4.3% in the top ten. The rearrangement joins TRBV18 to TRBJ2-5, with D maybe TRBD2 (5 bases). This sample comprised PBMCs, obtained after 24 months of ibrutinib treatment. The sequence was obtained from a human donor with chronic lymphocytic leukemia. CDR3 sequence: CASSPVGGHQETQYF. For the CDR3, the DNA is TGTGCCAGCTCACCAGTAGGAGGCCACCAAGAGACCCAGTACTTC.